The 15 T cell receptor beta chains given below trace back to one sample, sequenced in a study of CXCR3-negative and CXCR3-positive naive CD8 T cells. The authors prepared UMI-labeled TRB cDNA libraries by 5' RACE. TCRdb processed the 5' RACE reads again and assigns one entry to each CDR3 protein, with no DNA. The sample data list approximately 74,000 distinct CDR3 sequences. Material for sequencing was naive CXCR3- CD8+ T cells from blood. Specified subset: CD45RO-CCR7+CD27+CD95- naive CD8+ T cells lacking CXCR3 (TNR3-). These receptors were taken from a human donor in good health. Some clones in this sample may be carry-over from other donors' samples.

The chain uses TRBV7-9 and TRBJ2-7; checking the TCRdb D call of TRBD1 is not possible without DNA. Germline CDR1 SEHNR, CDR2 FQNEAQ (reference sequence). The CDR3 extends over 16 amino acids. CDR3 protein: CASSPPRGGRLYEQYF.

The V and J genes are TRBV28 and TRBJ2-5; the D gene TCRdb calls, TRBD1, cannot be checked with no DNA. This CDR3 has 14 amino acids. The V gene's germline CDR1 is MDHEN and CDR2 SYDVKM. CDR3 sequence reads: CASSFFQRGETQYF.

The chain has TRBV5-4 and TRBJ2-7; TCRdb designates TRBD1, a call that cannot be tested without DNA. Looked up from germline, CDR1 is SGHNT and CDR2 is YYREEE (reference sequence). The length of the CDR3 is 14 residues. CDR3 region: CASSPRDTTYEQYF.

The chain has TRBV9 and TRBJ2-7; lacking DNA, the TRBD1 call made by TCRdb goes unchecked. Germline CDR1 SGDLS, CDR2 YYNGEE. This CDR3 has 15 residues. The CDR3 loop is CASSVAGALSYEQYF.

This CDR3 is CSVEVWSSGNTIYF. This chain joins TRBV29-1 and TRBJ1-3. This CDR3 has 14 residues. Germline loops: CDR1 SQVTM, CDR2 ANQGSEA.

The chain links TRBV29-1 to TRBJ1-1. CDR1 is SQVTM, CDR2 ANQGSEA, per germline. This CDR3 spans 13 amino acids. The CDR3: CSANHGPEPEAFF.

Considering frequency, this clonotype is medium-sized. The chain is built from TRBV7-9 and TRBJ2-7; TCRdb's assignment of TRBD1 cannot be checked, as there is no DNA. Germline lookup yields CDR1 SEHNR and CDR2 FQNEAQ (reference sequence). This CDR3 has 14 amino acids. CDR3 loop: CASSLPGQFFEQYF. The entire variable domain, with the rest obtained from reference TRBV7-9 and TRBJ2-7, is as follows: DTGVSQNPRHKITKRGQNVTFRCDPISEHNRLYWYRQTLGQGPEFLTYFQNEAQLEKSRLLSDRFSAERPKGSFSTLEIQRTEQGDSAMYLCASSLPGQFFEQYFGPGTRLTVT.

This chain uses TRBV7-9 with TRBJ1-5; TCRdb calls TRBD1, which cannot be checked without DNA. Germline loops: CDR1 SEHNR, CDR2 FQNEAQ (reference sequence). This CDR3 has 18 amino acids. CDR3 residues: CASSSGTDGLYSNQPQHF.

Here the CDR3 reads CASSDLAGGLTDTQYF. This chain links TRBV2 with TRBJ2-3; TCRdb outputs TRBD2, but without DNA this stays unchecked. Germline values: CDR1 SNHLY, CDR2 FYNNEI. CDR3 length: 16 amino acids.

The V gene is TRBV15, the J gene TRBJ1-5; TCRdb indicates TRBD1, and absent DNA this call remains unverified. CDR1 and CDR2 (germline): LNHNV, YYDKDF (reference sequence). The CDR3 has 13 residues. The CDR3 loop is CATSSDLGAAQHF.

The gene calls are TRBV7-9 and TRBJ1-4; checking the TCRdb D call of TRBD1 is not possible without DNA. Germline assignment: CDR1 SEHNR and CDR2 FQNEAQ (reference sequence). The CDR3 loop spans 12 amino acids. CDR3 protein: CASSLATGRLFF.

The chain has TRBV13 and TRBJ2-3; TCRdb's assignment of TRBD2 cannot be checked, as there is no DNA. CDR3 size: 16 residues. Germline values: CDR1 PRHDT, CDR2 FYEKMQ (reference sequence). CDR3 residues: CASSSVLAGRTDTQYF.

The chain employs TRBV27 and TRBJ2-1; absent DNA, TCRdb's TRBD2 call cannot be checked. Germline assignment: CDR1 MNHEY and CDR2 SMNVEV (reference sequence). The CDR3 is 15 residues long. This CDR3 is CASSLSGVTYNEQFF.

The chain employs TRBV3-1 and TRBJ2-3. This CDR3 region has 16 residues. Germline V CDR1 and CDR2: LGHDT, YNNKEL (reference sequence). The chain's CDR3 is CASSQVAFPSTDTQYF.

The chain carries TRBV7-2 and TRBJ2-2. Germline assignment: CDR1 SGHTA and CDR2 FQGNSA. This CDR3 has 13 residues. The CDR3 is CASSLKPSWELFF.